Following are 23 T cell receptor beta chains from one sample sequenced in a study of metastatic and nonmetastatic thyroid tumors. None of the patients had undergone any treatment ahead of thyroid surgery. TCRdb re-called clones via MiXCR from the PCR reads. This table has about 32,000 clones, 15% to 20% appearing once. Sequenced: blood. These receptors came from a female donor with papillary thyroid cancer or a benign thyroid nodule (not recorded which). Some clones in this sample may be carry-over from other donors' samples.

This clone was counted ten times or more. The V gene is TRBV7-9, the J gene TRBJ1-1; no clear D. Germline-derived CDR1 and CDR2 are SEHNR and FQNEAQ (reference sequence). CDR3 length equals 13 residues. Trimming removed 1 base at V and 0 bases at J, with 3 bases between. CDR3 DNA: TGTGCCAGCAGCTTAGAGATGAACACTGAAGCTTTCTTT. It translates to CASSLEMNTEAFF. Looking up the rest from reference TRBV7-9 and TRBJ1-1 gives the full variable domain: DTGVSQNPRHKITKRGQNVTFRCDPISEHNRLYWYRQTLGQGPEFLTYFQNEAQLEKSRLLSDRFSAERPKGSFSTLEIQRTEQGDSAMYLCASSLEMNTEAFFGQGTRLTVV.

The V gene is TRBV18, the J gene TRBJ2-7; TRBD1 matches at 7 bases. Germline-derived CDR1 and CDR2 are KGHSH and LQKENI. V shed 5 bases and J 3 bases; nucleotides not matched to a gene: 10. The CDR3 extends over 15 amino acids. This chain's CDR3 is CASSGKQGLNYEQYF. The CDR3 coding sequence is TGTGCCAGCTCAGGGAAACAGGGGTTAAACTACGAGCAGTACTTC.

This clone occurred a few times. The chain has TRBV28 and TRBJ2-2; no clear D gene. V was pared by 7 bases and J by 3 bases, with 12 bases between. The CDR3 length is 14 residues. The V gene's germline CDR1 is MDHEN and CDR2 SYDVKM. CDR3 sequence: CASNHPEHTGELFF. CDR3 nucleotide sequence: TGTGCCAGCAACCACCCGGAACACACCGGGGAGCTGTTTTTT.

The V call is TRBV12-5, the J call TRBJ2-7; D remains ambiguous. Trimming stripped 0 bases from V and 4 bases from J, with 13 bases between. CDR1 is LGHNT, CDR2 FRNRAP, per germline. This CDR3 is 15 amino acids long. This CDR3 is CASGLVPVSGYEQYF. CDR3 nucleotides: TGTGCTAGTGGTTTGGTACCCGTGAGTGGGTACGAGCAGTACTTC.

The chain links TRBV6-1 to TRBJ1-5, with D uncertain. The germline V gene encodes CDR1 MNHNS and CDR2 SASEGT. V lost 6 bases, J lost 16 bases, and 28 bases lay in between. The CDR3 length is 15 residues. CDR3 DNA: TGTGCCAGCAGGGCATCGGCGGTGAGCAATCAGCCCCGACATTTT. Translation: CASRASAVSNQPRHF.

The genes are TRBV5-1 and TRBJ1-1, with D possibly being TRBD1 (6 bases). The CDR3 is 15 residues long. V shed 2 bases and J shed 0 bases, with 11 bases lying between them. Germline lookup yields CDR1 SGHRS and CDR2 YFSETQ. CDR3 residues: CASSLTTGLNTEAFF. DNA for the CDR3: TGCGCCAGCAGCTTAACGACAGGACTGAACACTGAAGCTTTCTTT.

CDR3: CSAQVPGQGYEQYF. The CDR3 bases are TGCAGTGCTCAAGTCCCGGGACAGGGCTACGAGCAGTACTTC. The V and J genes are TRBV20-1 and TRBJ2-7; the match to TRBD1 covers 9 bases. Germline CDR1 reads DFQATT; CDR2 reads SNEGSKA (reference sequence). The CDR3 consists of 14 residues. The trim removed 5 bases at V and 3 bases at J, leaving 8 bases unmatched.

In its sample, this clone ranks as medium-sized. This sequence joins TRBV15 and TRBJ2-3, with TRBD2 identical over 7 bases. The CDR3 runs to 15 residues. With V trimmed by 1 base and J by 0 bases, 1 base remained unmatched. Per the germline V gene, CDR1 is LNHNV and CDR2 is YYDKDF (reference sequence). The CDR3 region is CATSRGEGSTDTQYF. CDR3 in DNA: TGTGCCACCAGCAGAGGGGAGGGGAGCACAGATACGCAGTATTTT.

There are many counts of this clone. The chain joins TRBV6-2 or TRBV6-3 to TRBJ1-1, with TRBD1 as a possible D gene (5 bases). CDR1 is MNHEY, CDR2 SVGEGT, per germline. V was clipped by 5 bases and J by 5 bases, with 18 bases between them. The CDR3 loop spans 15 amino acids. CDR3 sequence: CASSPPTLRGTEAFF. The CDR3 DNA sequence: TGTGCCAGCAGTCCGCCGACACTTCGGGGGACTGAAGCTTTCTTT.

As regards this clone: An end of the junction does not agree with germline; a read error may underlie this. The chain links TRBV6-1 to TRBJ2-7, with 10 bases matching TRBD1. The CDR3 has 13 residues. CDR1 is MNHNS and CDR2 is SASEGT in the germline V gene. CDR3 sequence (DNA): TGTGCCAGCAGCCGGGACAGGGGTCACGATGAGATCTTC. As protein: CASSRDRGHDEIF.

The chain links TRBV6-5 to TRBJ2-1; no reliable D call. In germline, CDR1 is MNHEY, CDR2 SVGAGI. V lost 2 bases, J lost 3 bases, and 8 bases lay in between. The CDR3 is 14 residues long. Here the CDR3 DNA reads TGTGCCAGCAGTTACAGGGAAGTCTACAATGAGCAGTTCTTC. This translates into CASSYREVYNEQFF.

This clone was counted only a few times. The chain couples TRBV24-1 to TRBJ2-3; D remains ambiguous. The CDR3 sequence is 14 residues long. CDR1 is KGHDR and CDR2 is SFDVKD in the germline V gene. V was cut by 8 bases and J by 1 base, with 12 bases left in between. For the CDR3, the DNA is TGTGCCACCAATGCGGCGGCGGGCACAGATACGCAGTATTTT. As protein: CATNAAAGTDTQYF.

This clone is termed medium-sized. The chain links TRBV6-5 to TRBJ1-6; D call uncertain. The CDR3 consists of 16 residues. CDR1 and CDR2 from the germline V gene are MNHEY and SVGAGI. Trimming cost V 2 bases and J 7 bases, with 15 bases left between them. Here the CDR3 DNA reads TGTGCCAGCAGTTACGACTTAGATTTTCTGAATTCACCCCTCCACTTT. This gives the protein CASSYDLDFLNSPLHF.

This clone showed up many times. The chain employs TRBV19 and TRBJ2-7, with TRBD1 matching 10 bases. The V gene's germline CDR1 is LNHDA and CDR2 SQIVND (reference sequence). The length of the CDR3 is 14 residues. Losses at the gene ends were 7 bases for V and 4 bases for J; bases not matched to a gene: 7. In DNA form, the CDR3 reads TGTGCCAGTAACCCGGGACAGGGGAGGTACGAGCAGTACTTC. Protein sequence: CASNPGQGRYEQYF.

This clone has only a few counts. The V gene is TRBV4-2, the J gene TRBJ1-5, with TRBD1 as a possible D gene (5 bases). CDR3 length equals 15 residues. Trimming left V 0 bases short and J 1 base short, with 7 bases between. Germline values: CDR1 LGHNA, CDR2 YNFKEQ. The CDR3 spells CASSQDWGSNQPQHF. In DNA form, the CDR3 reads TGTGCCAGCAGCCAAGATTGGGGCAGCAATCAGCCCCAGCATTTT.

Ten or more counts support this clone. The chain recombines TRBV29-1 with TRBJ1-2, with D unclear. The CDR3 is 12 residues long. The germline CDR1 and CDR2 sequences are SQVTM and ANQGSEA. The V and J ends lost 1 base and 13 bases respectively, with 16 bases between them. CDR3 sequence (DNA): TGCAGCGTTGAAGTTTTCCGTCGCGCTCTCACCTTC. Translating it yields CSVEVFRRALTF. The variable domain in full, completed from reference TRBV29-1 and TRBJ1-2, reads SAVISQKPSRDICQRGTSLTIQCQVDSQVTMMFWYRQQPGQSLTLIATANQGSEATYESGFVIDKFPISRPNLTFSTLTVSNMSPEDSSIYLCSVEVFRRALTFGSGTRLTVV.

The table lists this clone with many counts. A much larger clone lies a single base off, so this may be a read error. The chain carries TRBV20-1 and TRBJ2-1; 7 bases are shared with TRBD1. V was pared by 5 bases and J by 8 bases, with 12 bases of the junction left unmatched. The length of the CDR3 is 14 residues. Germline CDR1 DFQATT, CDR2 SNEGSKA (reference sequence). As DNA, the CDR3 is TGCAGTGCTGACGGACAGGATTTCCCCTATGAGCAGTTCTTC. This codes for CSADGQDFPYEQFF.

Within the sample, this clone is medium-sized (0.01 to 0.1%). The gene calls are TRBV11-2 and TRBJ1-5; no firm D call. Germline CDR1 reads SGHAT; CDR2 reads FQNNGV. V lost 4 bases to trimming and J lost 0 bases, with 10 bases between them. This CDR3 region has 15 residues. The CDR3: CASSSAEYSNQPQHF. The CDR3 DNA reads as TGTGCCAGCAGCTCTGCAGAATATAGCAATCAGCCCCAGCATTTT.

About this clone itself: A much larger clonotype is one base distant, so this may be a read error. The sample holds other DNA sequences that translate to the same CDR3. V gene TRBV2 combines with J gene TRBJ1-5, with D maybe TRBD1 (5 bases). This CDR3 contains 13 residues. Germline V gene lookup returns CDR1 SNHLY and CDR2 FYNNEI. The CDR3 spells CTSKRDSNQPQHF. The DNA of the CDR3 is TGTACCAGTAAAAGGGACAGCAATCAGCCCCAGCATTTT.

This clone was detected ten times or more. V usage is TRBV19 and J usage is TRBJ2-1; a possible D gene is TRBD2 (5 bases). This CDR3 comprises 11 residues. From germline, CDR1 is LNHDA and CDR2 SQIVND (reference sequence). Trimming cost V 3 bases and J 15 bases, with 12 bases left between them. The CDR3 sequence is CASSIGRAWFF. As DNA, the CDR3 is TGTGCCAGTAGTATCGGGCGGGCTTGGTTCTTC.

The DNA for the CDR3 is TGTGCCAGTAGTAGGAACCAATTCTATGGCTACACCTTC. This translates into CASSRNQFYGYTF. V is TRBV19 and J is TRBJ1-2; D not certain. The CDR3 length is 13 residues. The V end was cut by 4 bases, the J end by 4 bases, with 10 bases between. Germline values: CDR1 LNHDA, CDR2 SQIVND (reference sequence).

V and J are TRBV6-9 and TRBJ1-3, with D perhaps matching TRBD1 (5 bases). Germline CDR1 and CDR2: MNHGY and SVAAGI. The V gene lost 10 bases and the J gene lost 0 bases, with 16 bases spanning the gap. This CDR3 has 15 residues. The CDR3 sequence: CATSRGRRSGNTIYF. DNA for the CDR3: TGTGCCACCTCTAGGGGACGGCGCTCTGGAAACACCATATATTTT.

The chain uses TRBV20-1 and TRBJ1-2; 8 bases are shared with TRBD1. The CDR3 runs to 12 residues. Germline V gene lookup returns CDR1 DFQATT and CDR2 SNEGSKA (reference sequence). The ends lost 5 bases at V and 3 bases at J; junction bases unmatched: 2. CDR3 in DNA: TGCAGTGCTCGGGACAGGTACTATGGCTACACCTTC. Translation gives CSARDRYYGYTF.